The present T cell receptor beta chain was sequenced within a study of blood T cells in healthy people across ages. This clonotype has only a few counts. Its antigen is not identified. Germline V gives CDR1 SGHTA, CDR2 FQGNSA. This CDR3 spans 15 amino acids. The V end was cut by 5 bases, the J end by 4 bases, with 14 bases between. Then a second PCR, running about 6 to 11 cycles, was carried out with a sample-barcoded 5' primer and a J-beta primer mix. MiXCR, applied by TCRdb to the 5' RACE reads, yields one record per CDR3 protein. This table has about 590,000 distinct CDR3 sequences, 25% to 30% appearing once. General study points: Naive T cell percentage and TCR beta diversity correlated strongly.

The rearrangement uses TRBV7-2 and TRBJ2-2, with a tentative D call TRBD1 (6 bases). The sequence was collected from a woman of 80 years or more in good health. Material: blood. This CDR3 is CASSLGAGGTGELFF. CDR3 nucleotide sequence: TGTGCCAGCAGCCTGGGGGCCGGAGGCACCGGGGAGCTGTTTTTT. The full variable domain, its missing parts supplied by reference TRBV7-2 and TRBJ2-2, is GAGVSQSPSNKVTEKGKDVELRCDPISGHTALYWYRQSLGQGLEFLIYFQGNSAPDKSGLPSDRFSAERTGGSVSTLTIQRTQQEDSAVYLCASSLGAGGTGELFFGEGSRLTVL.